The 8 T cell receptor beta chains given below trace back to one sample, sequenced in a study of T cell changes during pregnancy in multiple sclerosis. TCRdb's table, derived via immunoSEQ multiplex PCR, lists solely in-frame clones and lacks some. Of 70,000 to 90,000 clones in the sample, approximately 92% are singletons; the top ten hold roughly 1%. The specimen was peripheral blood, collected in the first trimester of pregnancy. All receptors derive from a female donor with multiple sclerosis, enrolled in a pregnancy study.

The rearrangement uses TRBV5-4 and TRBJ2-3; tentatively, D is TRBD1 (6 bases). Germline CDR1 reads SGHNT; CDR2 reads YYREEE (reference sequence). This CDR3 is 13 amino acids long. V dropped 2 bases and J dropped 4 bases, with 8 bases sitting between them. CDR3 protein: CASSLQGPDTQYF. The CDR3, as DNA: TGTGCCAGCAGCTTACAGGGTCCAGATACGCAGTATTTT.

The gene calls are TRBV6-6 and TRBJ2-3, with 10 bases identical to TRBD1. With V trimmed by 4 bases and J by 7 bases, 5 bases remained unmatched. This CDR3 has 14 residues. The V gene's germline CDR1 is MNHNY and CDR2 SVGAGI (reference sequence). The CDR3 loop reads CASSSRDRGYTQYF. CDR3 coding DNA: TGTGCCAGCAGTTCTCGGGACAGGGGTTATACGCAGTATTTT.

The chain uses TRBV5-1 and TRBJ1-5, with 9 nucleotides matching TRBD1. The CDR3 extends over 15 amino acids. J lost 5 bases, V lost 0 bases, and 3 bases had no gene match. Per the germline V gene, CDR1 is SGHRS and CDR2 is YFSETQ. CDR3 sequence reads: CASSLGDREDQPQHF. The CDR3 DNA is TGCGCCAGCAGCTTGGGGGACAGGGAGGATCAGCCCCAGCATTTT.

The chain carries TRBV19 and TRBJ2-1; the D gene is possibly TRBD1 (6 bases). CDR1 and CDR2 (germline): LNHDA, SQIVND (reference sequence). The V gene lost 0 bases and the J gene lost 8 bases, with 11 bases spanning the gap. The CDR3 covers 14 residues. The DNA of the CDR3 is TGTGCCAGTAGTATAGATAGAACAGGGTATGAGCAGTTCTTC. Amino acids: CASSIDRTGYEQFF. The full variable domain, completed using reference TRBV19 and TRBJ2-1, is DGGITQSPKYLFRKEGQNVTLSCEQNLNHDAMYWYRQDPGQGLRLIYYSQIVNDFQKGDIAEGYSVSREKKESFPLTVTSAQKNPTAFYLCASSIDRTGYEQFFGPGTRLTVL.

The CDR3 DNA reads TGTGCCAGCAGTGAAGGAGTAGTTGCGCCCGGGGAGCTGTTTTTT. It is translated as CASSEGVVAPGELFF. The chain employs TRBV2 and TRBJ2-2, with D uncertain. This CDR3 has 15 amino acids. V shed 1 base and J shed 6 bases, with 12 bases lying between them. Germline CDR1 SNHLY, CDR2 FYNNEI.

The chain has TRBV18 and TRBJ1-2; TRBD1 aligns across 7 bases. V gave up 6 bases and J gave up 5 bases; unmatched junction bases: 9. Germline V gene data show CDR1 as KGHSH and CDR2 as LQKENI. The CDR3 has 14 residues. CDR3 region: CASSPGQLGYGYTF. The CDR3 DNA is TGTGCCAGCTCCCCGGGACAGCTCGGGTATGGCTACACCTTC. Complete variable domain (other parts from reference TRBV18 and TRBJ1-2): NAGVMQNPRHLVRRRGQEARLRCSPMKGHSHVYWYRQLPEEGLKFMVYLQKENIIDESGMPKERFSAEFPKEGPSILRIQQVVRGDSAAYFCASSPGQLGYGYTFGSGTRLTVV.

V usage is TRBV4-1 and J usage is TRBJ1-1, with TRBD1 matching 7 bases. The ends lost 0 bases at V and 7 bases at J; junction bases unmatched: 8. This CDR3 has 15 amino acids. The V gene's germline CDR1 is MGHRA and CDR2 YSYEKL. CDR3 amino acids: CASSQEGGFTGEAFF. The CDR3 nucleotides are TGCGCCAGCAGCCAAGAAGGGGGCTTTACGGGTGAAGCTTTCTTT.

This clone has more than one count but fewer than ten. The chain carries TRBV6-5 and TRBJ1-2; 9 nucleotides agree with TRBD1. The ends lost 4 bases at V and 2 bases at J; junction bases unmatched: 8. This CDR3 comprises 16 residues. Germline V gene sequence: CDR1 MNHEY, CDR2 SVGAGI. DNA for the CDR3: TGTGCCAGCAGTTCCCGGGGGACAGGGAGGAACTATGGCTACACCTTC. Translating it yields CASSSRGTGRNYGYTF.